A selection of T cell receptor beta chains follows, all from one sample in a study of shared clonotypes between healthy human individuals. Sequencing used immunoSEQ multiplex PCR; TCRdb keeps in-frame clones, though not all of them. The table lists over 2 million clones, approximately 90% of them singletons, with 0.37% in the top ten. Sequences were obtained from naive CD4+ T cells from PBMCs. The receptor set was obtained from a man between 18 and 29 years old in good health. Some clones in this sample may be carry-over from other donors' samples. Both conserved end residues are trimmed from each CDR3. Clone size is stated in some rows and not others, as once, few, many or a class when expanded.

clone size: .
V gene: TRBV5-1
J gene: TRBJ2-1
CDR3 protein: ASNLLPTDNEQF

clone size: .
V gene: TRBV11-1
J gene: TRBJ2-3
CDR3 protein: ASSLGRTATDTDTQY

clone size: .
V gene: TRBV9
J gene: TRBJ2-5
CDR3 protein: ASSERLNQETQY

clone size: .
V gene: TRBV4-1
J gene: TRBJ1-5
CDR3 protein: ASSQVGQGVDGNQPQH

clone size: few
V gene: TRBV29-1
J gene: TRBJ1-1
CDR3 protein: SVLENTEAF

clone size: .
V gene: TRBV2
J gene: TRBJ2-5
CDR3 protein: ASSVTRTGETQY

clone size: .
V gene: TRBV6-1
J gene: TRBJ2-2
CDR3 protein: ASREGRGGELF

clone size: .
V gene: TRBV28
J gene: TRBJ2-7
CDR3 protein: ASSSPTTGDRGRASEQY

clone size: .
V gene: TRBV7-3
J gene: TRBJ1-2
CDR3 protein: ASSLRQGANYGYT

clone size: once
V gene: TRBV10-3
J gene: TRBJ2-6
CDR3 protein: AISFPGANVLT

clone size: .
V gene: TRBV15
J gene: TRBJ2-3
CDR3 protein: ATSRDPGLAGWWGADTQY

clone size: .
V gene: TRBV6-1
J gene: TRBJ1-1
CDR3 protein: ASRVELQGVTEAF

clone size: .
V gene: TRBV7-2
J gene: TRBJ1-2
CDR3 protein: ASSPDFTGYT

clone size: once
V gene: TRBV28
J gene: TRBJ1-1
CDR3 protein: ASSLAQGQGASAF

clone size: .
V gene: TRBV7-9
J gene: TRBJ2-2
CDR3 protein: ASPSPATGELF

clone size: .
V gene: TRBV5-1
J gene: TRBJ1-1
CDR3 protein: ASSALQGGNTEAF

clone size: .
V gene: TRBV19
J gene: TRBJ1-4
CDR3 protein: ASSLATGPNEKLF

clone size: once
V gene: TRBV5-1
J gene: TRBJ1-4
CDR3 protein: ASSSGRFEEKLF

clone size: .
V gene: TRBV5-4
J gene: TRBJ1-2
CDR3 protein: ASSLGRGEGYT

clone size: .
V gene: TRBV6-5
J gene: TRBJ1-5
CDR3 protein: ASSYGYQPQH

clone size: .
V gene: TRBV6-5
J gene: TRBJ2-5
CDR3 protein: ASSRGATETQY

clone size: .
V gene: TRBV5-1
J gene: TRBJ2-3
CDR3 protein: ASSLAVSSEPDTQY

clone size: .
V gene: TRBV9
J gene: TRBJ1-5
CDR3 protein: ASSVGVGAGQPQH

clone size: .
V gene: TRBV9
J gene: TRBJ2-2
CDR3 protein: ASRQPFGELF

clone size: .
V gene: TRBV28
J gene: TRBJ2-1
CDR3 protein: ASTYTGISYNEQF

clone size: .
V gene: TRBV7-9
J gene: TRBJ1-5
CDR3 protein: ASSLGRDSNQPQH

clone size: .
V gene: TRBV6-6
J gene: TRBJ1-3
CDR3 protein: ASSPGTYGNTIY

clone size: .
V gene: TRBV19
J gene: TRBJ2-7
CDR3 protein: ASIGTSTGTYEQY

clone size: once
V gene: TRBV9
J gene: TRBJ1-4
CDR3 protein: ASSGDRAYEKLF

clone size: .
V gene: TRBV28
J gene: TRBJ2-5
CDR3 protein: ASTAGQKRETQY

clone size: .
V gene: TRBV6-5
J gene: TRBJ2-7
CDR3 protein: ASSYSSGNIYEQY

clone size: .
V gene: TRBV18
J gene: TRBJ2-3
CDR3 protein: ASSPRTTGGTDTQY

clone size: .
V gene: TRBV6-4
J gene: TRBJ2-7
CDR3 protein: ASTSGTSGRRVSYEQY

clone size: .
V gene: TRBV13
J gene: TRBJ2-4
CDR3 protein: ASSLWAEDIQY

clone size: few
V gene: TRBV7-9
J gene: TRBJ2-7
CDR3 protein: ASSSHKTSDSPEQY

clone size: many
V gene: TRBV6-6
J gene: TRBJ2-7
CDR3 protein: ASSYERGGYEQY

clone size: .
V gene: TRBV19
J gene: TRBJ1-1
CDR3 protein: ASRMRGRPGAF

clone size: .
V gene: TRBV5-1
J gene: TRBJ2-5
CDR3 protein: ASSSRMKGARETQY

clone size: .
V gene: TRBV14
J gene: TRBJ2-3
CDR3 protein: ASSPTLAGRTDTQY

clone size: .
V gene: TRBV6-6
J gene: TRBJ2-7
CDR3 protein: ASSPSGNSYEQY

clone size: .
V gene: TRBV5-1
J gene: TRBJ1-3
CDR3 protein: ASSFDRAVHTIY

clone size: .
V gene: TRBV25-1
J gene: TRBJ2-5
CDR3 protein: ASSEGLAGGETQY

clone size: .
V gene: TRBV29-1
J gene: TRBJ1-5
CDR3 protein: SVGEGDQPQH

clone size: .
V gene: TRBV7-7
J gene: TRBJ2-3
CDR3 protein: ASSLKSQLGTDTQY

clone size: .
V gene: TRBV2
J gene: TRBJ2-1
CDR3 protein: ATDRGRSYNEQF

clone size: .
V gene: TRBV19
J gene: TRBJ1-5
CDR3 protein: ASRDRSDFGH

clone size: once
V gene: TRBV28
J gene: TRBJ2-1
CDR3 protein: ASSTSGSSYNEQF

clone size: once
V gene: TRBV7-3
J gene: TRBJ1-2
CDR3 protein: ASSLTSGPRPYGYT

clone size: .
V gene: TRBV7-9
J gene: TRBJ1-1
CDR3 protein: ASSLAGTEAF

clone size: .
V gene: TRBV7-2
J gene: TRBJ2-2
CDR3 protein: ASSATGYTGELF

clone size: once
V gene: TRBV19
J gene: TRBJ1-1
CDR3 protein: ASSGPRTENTEAF

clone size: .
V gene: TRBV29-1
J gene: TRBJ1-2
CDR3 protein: SVPGPALYGYT

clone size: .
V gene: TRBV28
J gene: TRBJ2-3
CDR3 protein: ASSLDRGRLDTQY